This TCR beta chain came from a study of shared clonotypes between healthy human individuals. Across the whole study: Per-donor plates numbered three CD4 naive, three CD4 memory, two CD8 naive and one CD8 memory.

A remark on this clone: Its antigen is not known.

Clones were read by immunoSEQ multiplex PCR, and TCRdb kept only the in-frame ones, dropping some. The sample contains around 990,000 clones, approximately 77% of which appear only once. The donors were adults (healthy and HIV-negative) with no recent acute infections or vaccinations. Germline lookup yields CDR1 SGHRS and CDR2 YFSETQ. This CDR3 region has 15 residues. V lost 5 bases to trimming and J lost 2 bases, with 14 bases between them. Whole-study results and caveats: Non-shared clonotypes displayed generation probabilities falling below those of clonotypes present in all four donors. Shared clonotypes: roughly 4.7% naive CD4, approximately 3.4% naive CD8, 2% to 2.5% memory CD4, 0.4% memory CD8.

Sequencing used memory CD4+ T cells from PBMCs. Sample subset: CD45RA-negative fraction. The chain is built from TRBV5-1 and TRBJ1-5, with a possible D match to TRBD1 (6 bases). The origin of this receptor is a man younger than 30 in good health. Some clones in this sample may be carry-over from other donors' samples. The CDR3 nucleotides read TGCGCCAGCAGGGCGGAAGGGGGACGCAATCAGCCCCAGCATTTT. Translated, it gives CASRAEGGRNQPQHF. Combining the CDR3 with reference TRBV5-1 and TRBJ1-5 gives the whole variable domain KAGVTQTPRYLIKTRGQQVTLSCSPISGHRSVSWYQQTPGQGLQFLFEYFSETQRNKGNFPGRFSGRQFSNSRSEMNVSTLELGDSALYLCASRAEGGRNQPQHFGDGTRLSIL.